Listed here are 10 T cell receptor beta chains from one sample, sequenced in a study of shared clonotypes between healthy human individuals. Using immunoSEQ multiplex PCR, the repertoire was profiled, and TCRdb retains in-frame clones only, with some absent. The sample comprises 2,500,000 or so clones, around 90% of which are singletons, and over 0.12% rests with the top ten. Sequenced input: naive CD4+ T cells sorted from blood. Subset in this sample: CD45RA+ positively selected. These receptors were taken from a man between 18 and 29 years old in good health.

About this clone itself: In the same sample, other DNA sequences code for this CDR3. V usage is TRBV18 and J usage is TRBJ2-6, with D unresolved. The CDR3 is 13 residues long. V lost 6 bases, J lost 4 bases, and 7 bases lay in between. CDR1 and CDR2 (germline): KGHSH, LQKENI. The DNA of the CDR3 is TGTGCCAGCTCTCGTAGCGGGGCCAACGTCCTGACTTTC. Encoded protein: CASSRSGANVLTF.

The V call is TRBV9, the J call TRBJ2-1; 8 bases align to TRBD2. The CDR3 runs 15 residues. V trimming: 3 bases; J trimming: 2 bases; junction bases outside the gene matches: 4. Germline V gene data show CDR1 as SGDLS and CDR2 as YYNGEE. The CDR3 sequence: CASSGGRGAYNEQFF. The CDR3 coding sequence is TGTGCCAGCAGCGGAGGGCGGGGGGCCTACAATGAGCAGTTCTTC.

J is TRBJ1-1 and V is TRBV19, with D possibly being TRBD1 (6 bases). V lost 5 bases and J 4 bases, leaving 17 bases between the germline ends. The CDR3 consists of 15 residues. CDR1 is LNHDA, CDR2 SQIVND, per germline (reference sequence). Here the CDR3 DNA reads TGTGCCAGTAGTCTCCGAGGGGGGGCGGTCACTGAAGCTTTCTTT. Its protein is CASSLRGGAVTEAFF. The full variable domain, in which reference TRBV19 and TRBJ1-1 provide the parts outside the CDR3, is DGGITQSPKYLFRKEGQNVTLSCEQNLNHDAMYWYRQDPGQGLRLIYYSQIVNDFQKGDIAEGYSVSREKKESFPLTVTSAQKNPTAFYLCASSLRGGAVTEAFFGQGTRLTVV.

This sequence joins TRBV28 and TRBJ2-2, with TRBD1 matching 8 bases. The CDR3 is made up of 15 amino acids. Trimming cost V 6 bases and J 6 bases; bases outside gene matches: 9. The germline V gene has CDR1 MDHEN and CDR2 SYDVKM. CDR3 in amino acids: CASSFDRGYAGELFF. CDR3 nucleotide sequence: TGTGCCAGCAGCTTCGACAGGGGTTATGCCGGGGAGCTGTTTTTT.

The chain employs TRBV19 and TRBJ2-6; maybe TRBD1 (6 bases). The CDR3 has 18 amino acids. V lost 5 bases to trimming and J lost 2 bases, with 19 bases between them. Germline V CDR1 and CDR2: LNHDA, SQIVND (reference sequence). The CDR3 here is CASSAAGTRYPGANVLTF. In nucleotides, the CDR3 is TGTGCCAGTAGTGCCGCCGGGACACGATATCCTGGGGCCAACGTCCTGACTTTC.

This chain connects TRBV29-1 to TRBJ2-5, with TRBD2 as a possible D gene (5 bases). V lost 4 bases and J lost 0, with 15 bases in between. From germline, CDR1 is SQVTM and CDR2 ANQGSEA. CDR3 length equals 15 residues. DNA for the CDR3: TGCAGCGTTGTACCAATCAGCGGCCACCAAGAGACCCAGTACTTC. Translating it yields CSVVPISGHQETQYF.

The chain couples TRBV18 to TRBJ2-2; D is ambiguous. The CDR3 contains 13 residues. V gave up 3 bases and J gave up 4 bases, with 6 bases separating them. CDR1 is KGHSH and CDR2 is LQKENI in the germline V gene. The CDR3, as DNA: TGTGCCAGCTCACCCGTCCTCACCGGGGAGCTGTTTTTT. Protein sequence: CASSPVLTGELFF.

This clone was found once. CDR3 in amino acids: CASSWDAQSSGANVLTF. As DNA, the CDR3 is TGTGCCAGCAGCTGGGACGCCCAGAGCTCTGGGGCCAACGTCCTGACTTTC. The V and J genes are TRBV5-4 and TRBJ2-6, with D perhaps given as TRBD1 or TRBD2 (5 bases each). With 3 bases removed from V and 0 bases from J, the gap between germline ends came to 13 bases. CDR1 and CDR2 from the germline V gene are SGHNT and YYREEE (reference sequence). The CDR3 has 17 residues.

This clone was detected a few times. Different DNA sequences within this sample yield the same CDR3. V gene TRBV28 combines with J gene TRBJ1-2; the D gene is possibly TRBD1 (5 bases). There are 12 residues in the CDR3. V lost 2 bases and J 8 bases, leaving 9 bases between the germline ends. Germline V gene sequence: CDR1 MDHEN, CDR2 SYDVKM. Here the CDR3 DNA reads TGTGCCAGCAGTTTAGGGGGTTGGGGCTACACCTTC. This encodes CASSLGGWGYTF.

The chain uses TRBV11-2 and TRBJ2-7; 7 nucleotides agree with TRBD1. Germline V gene data show CDR1 as SGHAT and CDR2 as FQNNGV. The CDR3 runs 18 residues. The V and J ends lost 1 base and 4 bases, in that order; junction bases with no gene match: 16. CDR3 coding DNA: TGTGCCAGCAGCTTAGGAAGCTTGAGGGGGCCTACGTCGTACGAGCAGTACTTC. It encodes CASSLGSLRGPTSYEQYF.